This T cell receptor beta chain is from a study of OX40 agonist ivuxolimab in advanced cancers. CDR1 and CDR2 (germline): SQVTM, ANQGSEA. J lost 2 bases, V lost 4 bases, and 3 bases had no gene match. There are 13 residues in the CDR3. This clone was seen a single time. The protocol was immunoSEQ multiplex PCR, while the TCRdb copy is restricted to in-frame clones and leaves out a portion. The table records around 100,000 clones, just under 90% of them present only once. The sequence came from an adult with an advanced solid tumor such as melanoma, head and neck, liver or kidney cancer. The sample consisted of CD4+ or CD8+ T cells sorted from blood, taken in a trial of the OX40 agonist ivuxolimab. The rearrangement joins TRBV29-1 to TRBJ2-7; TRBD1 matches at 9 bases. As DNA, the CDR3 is TGCAGCGTTGCTCGGACAGGGGCCTACGAGCAGTACTTC. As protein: CSVARTGAYEQYF.